The rows below give T cell receptor beta chains drawn from one sample of a study of technical replicates of blood from a handful of donors. The table came from immunoSEQ multiplex PCR; TCRdb's copy has only in-frame clones and leaves some out. Among 68,000 or so clones listed, under 98% were seen once. The sequenced sample was T cells isolated from PBMCs. The origin of the receptors is a human donor in good health. Each CDR3 is given with its conserved first and last residue. Fields, in order: D gene, clone size, V gene, J gene, CDR3 DNA, CDR3 protein. A D gene is named only where the DNA matches it firmly. Clone size is stated in some rows and not others, as once, few, many or a class when expanded.

d_gene: TRBD1
abundance: NA
v_gene: TRBV5-1
j_gene: TRBJ1-4
CDR3nt: TGCGCCAGCAGCTTGTCCCAGGGGGCGAATGAAAAACTGTTTTTT
CDR3aa: CASSLSQGANEKLFF

d_gene: TRBD2
abundance: NA
v_gene: TRBV15
j_gene: TRBJ2-1
CDR3nt: TGTGCCACCTCCGGGGGGGGAAGCAATGAGCAGTTCTTC
CDR3aa: CATSGGGSNEQFF

d_gene: TRBD2
abundance: NA
v_gene: TRBV25-1
j_gene: TRBJ2-7
CDR3nt: TGTGCCAGCAGTGATTTAGCGGGATCTTACGAGCAGTACTTC
CDR3aa: CASSDLAGSYEQYF

d_gene: NA
abundance: NA
v_gene: TRBV9
j_gene: TRBJ2-3
CDR3nt: TGTGCCAGCAGCTTAGCAGGGACAGATACGCAGTATTTT
CDR3aa: CASSLAGTDTQYF

d_gene: NA
abundance: once
v_gene: TRBV25-1
j_gene: TRBJ2-1
CDR3nt: TGTGCCAGCAGTGAGGCGGGGGCCAGTGAGCAGTTCTTC
CDR3aa: CASSEAGASEQFF

d_gene: TRBD2
abundance: NA
v_gene: TRBV19
j_gene: TRBJ2-5
CDR3nt: TGTGCCAGTAGTACTAGCGGGAGAGGTGAGACCCAGTACTTC
CDR3aa: CASSTSGRGETQYF

d_gene: NA
abundance: NA
v_gene: TRBV6-1
j_gene: TRBJ1-2
CDR3nt: TGTGCCAGCAGCCCGGACGGGGTCTATGGCTACACCTTC
CDR3aa: CASSPDGVYGYTF

d_gene: TRBD1
abundance: NA
v_gene: TRBV13
j_gene: TRBJ2-7
CDR3nt: TGTGCCAGCAGCCCGTCTACAGGGGTCGAGCAGTACTTC
CDR3aa: CASSPSTGVEQYF

d_gene: NA
abundance: NA
v_gene: TRBV14
j_gene: TRBJ2-2
CDR3nt: TGTGCCAGCAGGGAGGGGAACACCGGGGAGCTGTTTTTT
CDR3aa: CASREGNTGELFF

d_gene: NA
abundance: once
v_gene: TRBV5-1
j_gene: TRBJ2-7
CDR3nt: TGCGCCAGCAGCCTCGGAGCCTACGAGCAGTACTTC
CDR3aa: CASSLGAYEQYF

d_gene: NA
abundance: NA
v_gene: TRBV7-9
j_gene: TRBJ1-1
CDR3nt: TGTGCCAGCTGCGTAGGGGCGCAGAACACTGAAGCTTTCTTT
CDR3aa: CASCVGAQNTEAFF

d_gene: TRBD1
abundance: NA
v_gene: TRBV2
j_gene: TRBJ2-2
CDR3nt: TGTGCCAGCAGTGTAGGGACAGGGACCGGGGAGCTGTTTTTT
CDR3aa: CASSVGTGTGELFF

d_gene: TRBD2
abundance: NA
v_gene: TRBV4-2
j_gene: TRBJ2-7
CDR3nt: TGTGCCAGCAGCCAAGAACTAAGCGGGAGGGCCGGGGAGCAGTACTTC
CDR3aa: CASSQELSGRAGEQYF

d_gene: TRBD1
abundance: NA
v_gene: TRBV11-3
j_gene: TRBJ2-7
CDR3nt: TGTGCCAGCAGCTTTAGGACAGGGGCTACCTACGAGCAGTACTTC
CDR3aa: CASSFRTGATYEQYF

d_gene: NA
abundance: NA
v_gene: TRBV7-9
j_gene: TRBJ1-1
CDR3nt: TGTGCCAGCAGCTTAGGGGGACTGTCGAGTATCACTGAAGCTTTCTTT
CDR3aa: CASSLGGLSSITEAFF

d_gene: TRBD1
abundance: NA
v_gene: TRBV9
j_gene: TRBJ2-2
CDR3nt: TGTGCCAGCAGCGACAGGGGCACCGGGGAGCTGTTTTTT
CDR3aa: CASSDRGTGELFF

d_gene: TRBD1
abundance: NA
v_gene: TRBV7-2
j_gene: TRBJ2-5
CDR3nt: TGTGCCAGCAGCCGGCAGACAGGGGGCCGGGAGACCCAGTACTTC
CDR3aa: CASSRQTGGRETQYF

d_gene: NA
abundance: NA
v_gene: TRBV7-7
j_gene: TRBJ2-2
CDR3nt: TGTGCTAGCAGCTTAGAGAGGGCCTTCACCGGGGAGCTGTTTTTT
CDR3aa: CASSLERAFTGELFF

d_gene: NA
abundance: NA
v_gene: TRBV6-1
j_gene: TRBJ1-2
CDR3nt: TGTGCCACTCAGATGACAGCCCTCTATGGCTACACCTTC
CDR3aa: CATQMTALYGYTF

d_gene: NA
abundance: NA
v_gene: TRBV19
j_gene: TRBJ2-2
CDR3nt: TGTGCCAGTAGTAAGAGACAGGTCACCGGGGAGCTGTTTTTT
CDR3aa: CASSKRQVTGELFF

d_gene: TRBD2
abundance: NA
v_gene: TRBV19
j_gene: TRBJ2-3
CDR3nt: TGTGCCAGTTCTACGGGACTAGTCCGGATAGCAGATACGCAGTATTTT
CDR3aa: CASSTGLVRIADTQYF

d_gene: NA
abundance: NA
v_gene: TRBV18
j_gene: TRBJ1-4
CDR3nt: TGTGCCAGCTCGAGGGCCACCTCCGGTGAAAAACTGTTTTTT
CDR3aa: CASSRATSGEKLFF

d_gene: TRBD1
abundance: NA
v_gene: TRBV11-2
j_gene: TRBJ1-1
CDR3nt: TGTGCCAGCAGCCAGGACAGGTTTAATCCGAGTACTGAAGCTTTCTTT
CDR3aa: CASSQDRFNPSTEAFF

d_gene: NA
abundance: NA
v_gene: TRBV28
j_gene: TRBJ1-5
CDR3nt: TGTGCCAGCAGTTTATGGCCCTATAGCAATCAGCCCCAGCATTTT
CDR3aa: CASSLWPYSNQPQHF

d_gene: TRBD2
abundance: NA
v_gene: TRBV5-1
j_gene: TRBJ2-1
CDR3nt: TGCGCCAGCACCTTTGCCGGGACTACACGCTCCTACAATGAGCAGTTCTTC
CDR3aa: CASTFAGTTRSYNEQFF

d_gene: NA
abundance: NA
v_gene: TRBV9
j_gene: TRBJ1-4
CDR3nt: TGTGCCAGCAGCGTAGACGGTTCGGGGGGTGCAACTAATGAAAAACTGTTTTTT
CDR3aa: CASSVDGSGGATNEKLFF

d_gene: NA
abundance: NA
v_gene: TRBV7-9
j_gene: TRBJ2-7
CDR3nt: TGTGCCAGCAGCGATCCTTTCGAGACAGCGAGCTCCTACGAGCAGTACTTC
CDR3aa: CASSDPFETASSYEQYF

d_gene: NA
abundance: NA
v_gene: TRBV23-1
j_gene: TRBJ1-1
CDR3nt: TGCGCCAGCAGCCACAGGAGGAACACTGAAGCTTTCTTT
CDR3aa: CASSHRRNTEAFF

d_gene: TRBD1
abundance: few
v_gene: TRBV16
j_gene: TRBJ1-1
CDR3nt: TGTGCCAGCAGCCCCACAGGGGTATGGGCTGAAGCTTTCTTT
CDR3aa: CASSPTGVWAEAFF

d_gene: NA
abundance: NA
v_gene: TRBV27
j_gene: TRBJ2-7
CDR3nt: TGTGCCAGCAGTCCTCGTCCCAAAGAGGTTAACGAGCAGTACTTC
CDR3aa: CASSPRPKEVNEQYF

d_gene: TRBD2
abundance: once
v_gene: TRBV4-3
j_gene: TRBJ2-1
CDR3nt: TGCGCCAGCAGCCAAGATCTAAGCGGGAGTCGGTACAATGAGCAGTTCTTC
CDR3aa: CASSQDLSGSRYNEQFF

d_gene: TRBD2
abundance: NA
v_gene: TRBV28
j_gene: TRBJ2-7
CDR3nt: TGTGCCAGCAGCCTTAGCGGGAGCCACGAGCAGTACTTC
CDR3aa: CASSLSGSHEQYF

d_gene: TRBD2
abundance: NA
v_gene: TRBV5-6
j_gene: TRBJ2-2
CDR3nt: TGTGCCAGCAGCTGGCCTAGCGGGAGTAGGTACACCGGGGAGCTGTTTTTT
CDR3aa: CASSWPSGSRYTGELFF

d_gene: TRBD1
abundance: NA
v_gene: TRBV7-8
j_gene: TRBJ1-2
CDR3nt: TGTGCCAGCAGCACGCGGACAGGGAATGGCGGCTACACCTTC
CDR3aa: CASSTRTGNGGYTF

d_gene: NA
abundance: NA
v_gene: TRBV19
j_gene: TRBJ2-7
CDR3nt: TGTGCCAGTAGTTTCTTCAGGGGCTACGGGCAGTACTTC
CDR3aa: CASSFFRGYGQYF

d_gene: TRBD2
abundance: NA
v_gene: TRBV18
j_gene: TRBJ2-3
CDR3nt: TGTGCCAGCTCACTCGGACTAGCGGGAGGCCGTGACACAGATACGCAGTATTTT
CDR3aa: CASSLGLAGGRDTDTQYF

d_gene: TRBD2
abundance: NA
v_gene: TRBV5-5
j_gene: TRBJ2-5
CDR3nt: TGTGCCAGCAGCCCGGGACTAGTCGGGTTCGGTGAGACCCAGTACTTC
CDR3aa: CASSPGLVGFGETQYF

d_gene: NA
abundance: NA
v_gene: TRBV9
j_gene: TRBJ1-5
CDR3nt: TGTGCCAGCTCGGCTTCCAGGGTGGGTCAGCCCCAGCATTTT
CDR3aa: CASSASRVGQPQHF

d_gene: TRBD1
abundance: NA
v_gene: TRBV28
j_gene: TRBJ1-2
CDR3nt: TGTGCCAGCGTAAGGACAGGGGGCGGAACGTGGTCTAACTATGGCTACACCTTC
CDR3aa: CASVRTGGGTWSNYGYTF

d_gene: TRBD1
abundance: NA
v_gene: TRBV29-1
j_gene: TRBJ2-3
CDR3nt: TGCAGCGTGGAAGGGACAGGGTTTAGCACAGATACGCAGTATTTT
CDR3aa: CSVEGTGFSTDTQYF

d_gene: TRBD2
abundance: NA
v_gene: TRBV10-1
j_gene: TRBJ2-1
CDR3nt: TGCGCCAGCAGTGACCCCGGACTAGCGGGAGGGAATGAGCAGTTCTTC
CDR3aa: CASSDPGLAGGNEQFF

d_gene: NA
abundance: NA
v_gene: TRBV30
j_gene: TRBJ1-2
CDR3nt: TGTGCCTGGAGTGGGGGGCCCCCGGGCTATGGCTACACCTTC
CDR3aa: CAWSGGPPGYGYTF

d_gene: NA
abundance: NA
v_gene: TRBV2
j_gene: TRBJ1-5
CDR3nt: TGTGCCAGCAGCGTAAAACAGGAGACCTATAGCAATCAGCCCCAGCATTTT
CDR3aa: CASSVKQETYSNQPQHF

d_gene: TRBD2
abundance: NA
v_gene: TRBV29-1
j_gene: TRBJ2-3
CDR3nt: TGCAGCGCCATTAGCGGGAGGGGAGGAGATACGCAGTATTTT
CDR3aa: CSAISGRGGDTQYF

d_gene: NA
abundance: NA
v_gene: TRBV5-8
j_gene: TRBJ2-7
CDR3nt: TGTGCCAGCAGCTTTACTCGACAGGCCATAGAATCCTACGAGCAGTACTTC
CDR3aa: CASSFTRQAIESYEQYF

d_gene: NA
abundance: NA
v_gene: TRBV27
j_gene: TRBJ1-5
CDR3nt: TGTGCCAGCAGCTCAAGACAGGTAGGAGTTGGGGGCCAGCCCCAGCATTTT
CDR3aa: CASSSRQVGVGGQPQHF

d_gene: NA
abundance: NA
v_gene: TRBV6-6
j_gene: TRBJ1-1
CDR3nt: TGTGCCAGCAGCCCTTCGCGGGGTTTGAACACTGAAGCTTTCTTT
CDR3aa: CASSPSRGLNTEAFF

d_gene: TRBD2
abundance: NA
v_gene: TRBV7-9
j_gene: TRBJ2-5
CDR3nt: TGTGCCAGCAGCTTAGAGGGAGGGCTAGAGACCCAGTACTTC
CDR3aa: CASSLEGGLETQYF

d_gene: TRBD2
abundance: NA
v_gene: TRBV28
j_gene: TRBJ2-7
CDR3nt: TGTGCCAGCAGTCGGGGGGGACTAGCGGGATGGAGGGACAAGTACGAGCAGTACTTC
CDR3aa: CASSRGGLAGWRDKYEQYF